This T cell receptor beta chain is drawn from a study of blood T cells in healthy people across ages. V gave up 0 bases and J gave up 7 bases, with 16 bases separating them. CDR1 and CDR2 from the germline V gene are SGHTA and FQGNSA. The CDR3 is 16 amino acids. On this clonotype: Its antigen is unidentified.

Regarding the study as a whole: Significant beta diversity loss was already apparent by age around 40, declining roughly linearly.

The authors ran a second PCR of roughly 6 to 12 cycles using a sample-barcoded 5' primer and a J-beta primer mix. TCRdb analysed the 5' RACE reads with MiXCR anew, one entry per CDR3 protein. The repertoire holds around 990,000 distinct CDR3 sequences, with approximately 38% as singletons. This receptor was taken from a man aged 18 to 35 in good health. Sequencing was carried out using blood. The chain links TRBV7-2 to TRBJ1-5; D not certain. DNA of the CDR3: TGTGCCAGCAGCTTAGCTGCGGGAACCCAAACCCAGCCCCAGCATTTT. Protein product: CASSLAAGTQTQPQHF. Filled out from reference TRBV7-2 and TRBJ1-5, the complete variable domain reads GAGVSQSPSNKVTEKGKDVELRCDPISGHTALYWYRQSLGQGLEFLIYFQGNSAPDKSGLPSDRFSAERTGGSVSTLTIQRTQQEDSAVYLCASSLAAGTQTQPQHFGDGTRLSIL.